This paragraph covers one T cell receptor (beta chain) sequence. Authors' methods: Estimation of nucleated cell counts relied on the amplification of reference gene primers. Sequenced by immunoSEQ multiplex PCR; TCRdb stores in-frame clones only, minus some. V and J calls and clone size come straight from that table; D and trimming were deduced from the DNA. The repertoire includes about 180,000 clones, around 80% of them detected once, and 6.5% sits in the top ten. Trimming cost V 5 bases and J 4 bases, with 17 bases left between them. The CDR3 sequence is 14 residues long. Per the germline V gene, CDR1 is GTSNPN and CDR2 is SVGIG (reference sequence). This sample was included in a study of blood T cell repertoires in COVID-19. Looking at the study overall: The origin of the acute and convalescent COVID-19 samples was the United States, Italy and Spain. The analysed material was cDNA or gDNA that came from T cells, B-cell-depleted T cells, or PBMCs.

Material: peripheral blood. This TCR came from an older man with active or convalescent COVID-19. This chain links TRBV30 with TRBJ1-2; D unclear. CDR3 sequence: CAWAKREGAYGYTF. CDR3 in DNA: TGTGCCTGGGCCAAAAGGGAGGGCGCCTATGGCTACACCTTC.